The sequence of this T cell receptor beta chain was determined in a study of CD8 T cells in Susac syndrome. This CDR3 is built from 17 residues. Trimming cost V 0 bases and J 1 base; bases outside gene matches: 5. Germline values: CDR1 MNHEY, CDR2 SVGAGI. RNA in amounts of about 0.5 to 1 ug was reverse transcribed with random hexamers. Each CDR3 protein is one row after TCRdb ran MiXCR on the immunoSEQ multiplex PCR reads. The sample shows some 100,000 distinct CDR3 sequences, 95% of them seen only once. The chain uses TRBV6-5 and TRBJ2-2, with 7 bases lining up with TRBD1. This receptor was obtained from a human donor with Susac syndrome. The source material was CD8+ T cells from PBMCs. The CDR3 loop reads CASSYSLWTGNTGELFF. The CDR3 bases are TGTGCCAGCAGTTACTCTTTATGGACAGGGAACACCGGGGAGCTGTTTTTT.